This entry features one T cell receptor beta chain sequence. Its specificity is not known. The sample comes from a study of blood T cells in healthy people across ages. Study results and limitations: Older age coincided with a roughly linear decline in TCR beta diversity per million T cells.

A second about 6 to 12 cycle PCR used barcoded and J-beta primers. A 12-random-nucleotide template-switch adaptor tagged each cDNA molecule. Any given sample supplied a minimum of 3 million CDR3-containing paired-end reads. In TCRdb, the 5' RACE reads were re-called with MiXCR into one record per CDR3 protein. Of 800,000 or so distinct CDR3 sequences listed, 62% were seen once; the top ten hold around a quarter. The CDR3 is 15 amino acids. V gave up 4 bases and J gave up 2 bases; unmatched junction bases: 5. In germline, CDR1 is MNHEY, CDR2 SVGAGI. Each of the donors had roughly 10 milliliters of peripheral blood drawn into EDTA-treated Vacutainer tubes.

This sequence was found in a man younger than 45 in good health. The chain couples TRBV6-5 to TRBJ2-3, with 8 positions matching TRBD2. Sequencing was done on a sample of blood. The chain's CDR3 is CASSSAGALTDTQYF. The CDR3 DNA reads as TGTGCCAGCAGTTCAGCGGGGGCCCTCACAGATACGCAGTATTTT.